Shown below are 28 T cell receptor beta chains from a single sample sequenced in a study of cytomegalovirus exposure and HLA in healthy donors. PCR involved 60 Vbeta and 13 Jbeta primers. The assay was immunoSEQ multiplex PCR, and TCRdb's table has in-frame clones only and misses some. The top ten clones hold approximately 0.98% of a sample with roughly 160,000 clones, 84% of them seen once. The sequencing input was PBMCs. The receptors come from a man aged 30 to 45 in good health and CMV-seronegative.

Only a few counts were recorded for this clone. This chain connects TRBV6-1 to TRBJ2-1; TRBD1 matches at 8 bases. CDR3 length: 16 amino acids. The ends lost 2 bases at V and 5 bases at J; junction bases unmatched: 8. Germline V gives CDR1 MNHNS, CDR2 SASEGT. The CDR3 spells CASSEFDRGGNNEQFF. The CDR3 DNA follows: TGTGCCAGCAGTGAATTCGACAGGGGAGGTAACAATGAGCAGTTCTTC.

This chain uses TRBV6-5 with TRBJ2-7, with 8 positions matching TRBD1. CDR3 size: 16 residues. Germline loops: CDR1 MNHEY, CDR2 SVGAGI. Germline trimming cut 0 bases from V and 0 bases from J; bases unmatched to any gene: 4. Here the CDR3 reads CASSYSTGQDSYEQYF. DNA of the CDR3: TGTGCCAGCAGTTACTCTACGGGACAGGACTCCTACGAGCAGTACTTC.

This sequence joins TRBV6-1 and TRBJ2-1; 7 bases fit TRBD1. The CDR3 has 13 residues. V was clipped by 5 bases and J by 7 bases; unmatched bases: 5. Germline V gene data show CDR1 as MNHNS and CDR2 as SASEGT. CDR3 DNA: TGTGCCAGCAGTTGGACAGGCCCTAATGAGCAGTTCTTC. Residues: CASSWTGPNEQFF.

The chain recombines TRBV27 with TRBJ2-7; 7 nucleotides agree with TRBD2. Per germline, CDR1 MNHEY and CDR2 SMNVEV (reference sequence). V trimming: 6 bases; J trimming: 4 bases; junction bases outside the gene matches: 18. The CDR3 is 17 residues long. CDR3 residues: CASRPWGVWRESYEQYF. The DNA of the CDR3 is TGTGCCAGCAGGCCCTGGGGTGTTTGGCGGGAGAGTTACGAGCAGTACTTC.

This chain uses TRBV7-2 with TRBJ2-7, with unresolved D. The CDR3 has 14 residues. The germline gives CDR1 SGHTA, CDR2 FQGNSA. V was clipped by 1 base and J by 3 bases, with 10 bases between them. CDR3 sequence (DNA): TGTGCCAGCAGCTTAGTCGCAGGCTTCTACGAGCAGTACTTC. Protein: CASSLVAGFYEQYF.

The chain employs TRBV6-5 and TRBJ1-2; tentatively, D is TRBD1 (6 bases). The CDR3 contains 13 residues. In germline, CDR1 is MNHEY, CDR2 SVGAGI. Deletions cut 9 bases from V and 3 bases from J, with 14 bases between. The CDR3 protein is CASRGGGHYGYTF. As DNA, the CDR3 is TGTGCCAGTAGGGGCGGGGGCCACTATGGCTACACCTTC.

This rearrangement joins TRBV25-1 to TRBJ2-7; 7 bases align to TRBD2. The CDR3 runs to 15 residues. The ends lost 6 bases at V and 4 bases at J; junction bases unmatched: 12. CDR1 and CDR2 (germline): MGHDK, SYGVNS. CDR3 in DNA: TGTGCCAGCAGAAGAGAGGGCGGGGGACCATACGAGCAGTACTTC. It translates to CASRREGGGPYEQYF.

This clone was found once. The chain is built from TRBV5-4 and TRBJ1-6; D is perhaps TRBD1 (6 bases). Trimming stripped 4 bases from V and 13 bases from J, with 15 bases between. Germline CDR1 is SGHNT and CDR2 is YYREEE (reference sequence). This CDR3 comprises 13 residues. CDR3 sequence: CASSPDWDKPLHF. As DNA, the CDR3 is TGTGCCAGCAGCCCCGACTGGGACAAGCCCCTCCACTTT.

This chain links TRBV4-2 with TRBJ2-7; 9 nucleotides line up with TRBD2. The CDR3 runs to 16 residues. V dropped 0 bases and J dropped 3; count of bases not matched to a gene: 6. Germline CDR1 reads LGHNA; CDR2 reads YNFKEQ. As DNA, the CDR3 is TGTGCCAGCAGCCAAGACGCGGGAGGGGAAAACTACGAGCAGTACTTC. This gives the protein CASSQDAGGENYEQYF.

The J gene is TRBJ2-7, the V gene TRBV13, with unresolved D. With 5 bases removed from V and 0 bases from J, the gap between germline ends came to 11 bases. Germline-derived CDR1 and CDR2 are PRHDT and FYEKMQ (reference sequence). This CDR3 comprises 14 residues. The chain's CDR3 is CASSPTPFSYEQYF. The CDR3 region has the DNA TGTGCCAGCAGCCCCACACCGTTCTCCTACGAGCAGTACTTC.

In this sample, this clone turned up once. The CDR3 is CASSLQGSGIIQYF. The CDR3 coding sequence is TGTGCCAGCAGCTTACAGGGGAGCGGAATAATCCAGTACTTC. The chain links TRBV7-2 to TRBJ2-5, with D possibly TRBD1 on 6 matching bases. Trimming stripped 2 bases from V and 10 bases from J, with 17 bases between. The CDR3 covers 14 residues. Germline V gene lookup returns CDR1 SGHTA and CDR2 FQGNSA.

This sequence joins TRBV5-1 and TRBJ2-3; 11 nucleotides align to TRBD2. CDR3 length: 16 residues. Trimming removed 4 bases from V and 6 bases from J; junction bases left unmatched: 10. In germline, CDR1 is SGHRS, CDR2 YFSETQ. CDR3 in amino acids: CASSPLTSGKMDTQYF. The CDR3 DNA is TGCGCCAGCAGCCCCTTGACTAGCGGGAAAATGGATACGCAGTATTTT. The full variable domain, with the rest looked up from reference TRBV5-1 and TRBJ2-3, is KAGVTQTPRYLIKTRGQQVTLSCSPISGHRSVSWYQQTPGQGLQFLFEYFSETQRNKGNFPGRFSGRQFSNSRSEMNVSTLELGDSALYLCASSPLTSGKMDTQYFGPGTRLTVL.

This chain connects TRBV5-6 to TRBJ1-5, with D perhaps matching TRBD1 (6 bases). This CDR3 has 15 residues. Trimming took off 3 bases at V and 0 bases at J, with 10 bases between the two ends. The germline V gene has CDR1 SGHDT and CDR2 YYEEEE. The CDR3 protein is CASSSGVFSNQPQHF. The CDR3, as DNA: TGTGCCAGCAGCTCAGGGGTGTTTAGCAATCAGCCCCAGCATTTT. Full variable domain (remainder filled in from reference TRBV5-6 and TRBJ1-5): DAGVTQSPTHLIKTRGQQVTLRCSPKSGHDTVSWYQQALGQGPQFIFQYYEEEERQRGNFPDRFSGHQFPNYSSELNVNALLLGDSALYLCASSSGVFSNQPQHFGDGTRLSIL.

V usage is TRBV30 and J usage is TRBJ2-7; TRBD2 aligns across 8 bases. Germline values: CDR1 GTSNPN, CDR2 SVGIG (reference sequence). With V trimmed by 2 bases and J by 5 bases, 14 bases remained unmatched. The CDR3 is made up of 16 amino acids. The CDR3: CAWSPQAGVMRDEQYF. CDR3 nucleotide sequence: TGTGCCTGGAGTCCCCAAGCGGGAGTAATGCGCGACGAGCAGTACTTC. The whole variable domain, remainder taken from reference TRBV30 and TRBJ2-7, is SQTIHQWPATLVQPVGSPLSLECTVEGTSNPNLYWYRQAAGRGLQLLFYSVGIGQISSEVPQNLSASRPQDRQFILSSKKLLLSDSGFYLCAWSPQAGVMRDEQYFGPGTRLTVT.

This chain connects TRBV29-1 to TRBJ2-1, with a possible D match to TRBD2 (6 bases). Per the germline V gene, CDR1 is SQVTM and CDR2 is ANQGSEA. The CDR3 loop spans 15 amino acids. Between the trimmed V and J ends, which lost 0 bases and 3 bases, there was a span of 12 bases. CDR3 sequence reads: CSVEDLRGGYNEQFF. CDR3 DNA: TGCAGCGTTGAAGATCTGAGGGGAGGCTACAATGAGCAGTTCTTC.

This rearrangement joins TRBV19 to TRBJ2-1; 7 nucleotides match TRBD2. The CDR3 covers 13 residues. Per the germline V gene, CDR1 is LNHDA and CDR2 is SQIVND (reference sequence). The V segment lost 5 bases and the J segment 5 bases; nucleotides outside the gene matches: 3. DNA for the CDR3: TGTGCCAGTAGTGACAGCGGGAACAATGAGCAGTTCTTC. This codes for CASSDSGNNEQFF.

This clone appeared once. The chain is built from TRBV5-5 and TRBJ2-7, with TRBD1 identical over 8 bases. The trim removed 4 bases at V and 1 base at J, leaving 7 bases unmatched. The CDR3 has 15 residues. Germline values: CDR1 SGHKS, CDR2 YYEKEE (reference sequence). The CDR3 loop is CASSTRGDRSYEQYF. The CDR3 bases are TGTGCCAGCAGCACCAGGGGGGACAGGTCCTACGAGCAGTACTTC.

CDR3 DNA: TGCGCCAGCAGCTTGGCAGGCAGGGTAGCCTACGAGCAGTACTTC. Translating it yields CASSLAGRVAYEQYF. The rearrangement links TRBV5-1 to TRBJ2-7; perhaps TRBD1 as D (5 bases). The CDR3 is made up of 15 amino acids. V lost 0 bases to trimming and J lost 2 bases, with 12 bases between them. From germline, CDR1 is SGHRS and CDR2 YFSETQ.

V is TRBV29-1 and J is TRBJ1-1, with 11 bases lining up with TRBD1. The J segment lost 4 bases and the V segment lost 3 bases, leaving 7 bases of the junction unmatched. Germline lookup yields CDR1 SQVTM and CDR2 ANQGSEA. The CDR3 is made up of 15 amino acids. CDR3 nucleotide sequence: TGCAGCGTTGATGGTGGACAGGGGGCGCCCACTGAAGCTTTCTTT. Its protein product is CSVDGGQGAPTEAFF.

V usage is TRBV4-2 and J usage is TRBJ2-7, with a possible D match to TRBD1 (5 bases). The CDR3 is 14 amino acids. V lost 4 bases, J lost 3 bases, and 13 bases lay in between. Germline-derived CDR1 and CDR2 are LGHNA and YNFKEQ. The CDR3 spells CASSPPGQNYEQYF. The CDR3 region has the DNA TGTGCCAGCAGCCCTCCCGGACAAAACTACGAGCAGTACTTC.

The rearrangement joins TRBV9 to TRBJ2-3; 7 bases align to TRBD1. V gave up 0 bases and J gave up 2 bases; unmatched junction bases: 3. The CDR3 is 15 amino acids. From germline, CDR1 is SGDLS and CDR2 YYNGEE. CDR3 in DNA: TGTGCCAGCAGCGTAGTAGGGGGCGTCACAGATACGCAGTATTTT. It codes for CASSVVGGVTDTQYF.

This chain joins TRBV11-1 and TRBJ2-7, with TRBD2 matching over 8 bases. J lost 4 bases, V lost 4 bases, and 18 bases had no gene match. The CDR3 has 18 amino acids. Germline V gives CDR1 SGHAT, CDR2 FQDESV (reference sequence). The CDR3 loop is CASSYALAGLPRPYEQYF. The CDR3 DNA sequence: TGTGCCAGCAGCTACGCCTTAGCGGGACTACCCCGGCCTTACGAGCAGTACTTC.

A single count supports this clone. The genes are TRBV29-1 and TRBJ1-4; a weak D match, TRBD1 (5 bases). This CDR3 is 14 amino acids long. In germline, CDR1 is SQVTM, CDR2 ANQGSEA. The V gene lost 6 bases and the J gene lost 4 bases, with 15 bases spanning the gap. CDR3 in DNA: TGCAGCGTCCGTGACAGAACATTTAATGAAAAACTGTTTTTT. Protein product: CSVRDRTFNEKLFF.

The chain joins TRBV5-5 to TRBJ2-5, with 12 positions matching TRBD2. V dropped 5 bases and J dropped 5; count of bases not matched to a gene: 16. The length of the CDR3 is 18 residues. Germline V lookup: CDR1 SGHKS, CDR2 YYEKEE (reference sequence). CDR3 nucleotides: TGTGCCAGCAGTCCACTATCCTCGGGACTAGCGGGCCTGGAGACCCAGTACTTC. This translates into CASSPLSSGLAGLETQYF.

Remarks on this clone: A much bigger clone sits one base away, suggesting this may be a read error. CDR3 DNA sequence: TGTGCCAGCAGTGTGCGGGACGAGCAGTACTTC. This gives the protein CASSVRDEQYF. The chain has TRBV2 and TRBJ2-5; tentatively, D is TRBD2 (5 bases). The J call may not be correct, given that the DNA end is closer to TRBJ2-7. The CDR3 sequence is 11 residues long. The V gene's germline CDR1 is SNHLY and CDR2 FYNNEI.

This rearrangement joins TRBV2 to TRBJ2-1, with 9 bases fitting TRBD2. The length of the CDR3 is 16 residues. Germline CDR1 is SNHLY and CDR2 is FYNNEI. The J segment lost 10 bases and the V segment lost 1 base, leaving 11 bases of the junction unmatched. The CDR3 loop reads CASSEVSSGSVREQFF. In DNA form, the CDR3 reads TGTGCCAGCAGTGAAGTAAGTAGCGGGAGTGTTCGAGAGCAGTTCTTC.

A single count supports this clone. As DNA, the CDR3 is TGTGCCAGCAGCTTAGCGGGGGGGCTAGAGACCCAGTACTTC. It encodes CASSLAGGLETQYF. This chain links TRBV7-8 with TRBJ2-5; weak D call: TRBD2 (7 bases). The CDR3 is made up of 14 amino acids. V was shortened by 0 bases and J by 4 bases, with 9 bases between the two germline ends. Germline CDR1 reads SGHVS; CDR2 reads FQNEAQ.

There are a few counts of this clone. In DNA, the CDR3 is TGTGCCAGCACCGGGGGGCTGGGTTACGAGCAGTACTTC. The encoded protein is CASTGGLGYEQYF. The chain uses TRBV2 and TRBJ2-7; tentative D call: TRBD2 (7 bases). The germline V and J ends were trimmed by 7 bases and 4 bases, with 14 bases remaining between them. Germline V gives CDR1 SNHLY, CDR2 FYNNEI. This CDR3 contains 13 residues.